These 8 T cell receptor beta chains came from one sample sequenced in a study of cytomegalovirus exposure and HLA in healthy donors. PCR was performed using 60 Vbeta and 13 Jbeta primers. Sequenced by immunoSEQ multiplex PCR; TCRdb stores in-frame clones only, minus some. This sample carries 120,000 to 150,000 clones, 60% to 80% of them seen once, and the ten largest clones take around 1.7%. Input material: PBMCs. The receptors originated from a female donor in good health and CMV-seronegative.

V is TRBV14 and J is TRBJ2-5; the D gene is possibly TRBD2 (5 bases). Germline V gives CDR1 SGHDN, CDR2 FVKESK. The CDR3 runs 16 residues. With 1 base removed from V and 5 bases from J, the gap between germline ends came to 17 bases. Here the CDR3 reads CASSQGQTGTKETQYF. DNA for the CDR3: TGTGCCAGCAGCCAAGGACAAACGGGAACCAAGGAGACCCAGTACTTC.

This clone was observed a few times. Other DNA sequences within the sample encode an identical CDR3. The chain employs TRBV7-2 and TRBJ1-1; 8 bases line up with TRBD1. In germline, CDR1 is SGHTA, CDR2 FQGNSA. The V gene end was trimmed by 4 bases and the J gene end by 3 bases; junction bases not matched to a gene: 7. The CDR3 loop spans 15 amino acids. The CDR3 protein is CASSSGQGGDTEAFF. CDR3 coding DNA: TGTGCCAGCAGCTCCGGACAGGGTGGGGACACTGAAGCTTTCTTT. Full variable domain (outside the CDR3, taken from reference TRBV7-2 and TRBJ1-1): GAGVSQSPSNKVTEKGKDVELRCDPISGHTALYWYRQSLGQGLEFLIYFQGNSAPDKSGLPSDRFSAERTGGSVSTLTIQRTQQEDSAVYLCASSSGQGGDTEAFFGQGTRLTVV.

The sample holds a few counts of this clone. The chain employs TRBV7-9 and TRBJ2-1, with D maybe TRBD1 (6 bases). Trimming removed 5 bases at V and 2 bases at J, with 10 bases between. This CDR3 is 14 amino acids long. Germline-derived CDR1 and CDR2 are SEHNR and FQNEAQ (reference sequence). The CDR3 bases are TGTGCCAGCAGCCTCCGGACAGCCTACAATGAGCAGTTCTTC. This gives the protein CASSLRTAYNEQFF.

The V gene is TRBV6-5, the J gene TRBJ1-6, with D possibly TRBD1 on 6 matching bases. The CDR3 length is 14 residues. Germline-derived CDR1 and CDR2 are MNHEY and SVGAGI. V gave up 6 bases and J gave up 3 bases, with 9 bases separating them. The CDR3 sequence is CASRAGDYNSPLHF. CDR3 DNA: TGTGCCAGCAGGGCAGGGGACTATAATTCACCCCTCCACTTT.

This clone was detected only once. The J gene is TRBJ2-5, the V gene TRBV27; D uncertain. TRBJ2-7 matches the DNA end more closely, so the J call is doubtful. This CDR3 contains 12 residues. The V gene's germline CDR1 is MNHEY and CDR2 SMNVEV (reference sequence). In nucleotides, the CDR3 is TGTGCCAGCAGTCCCAACTCCTACGAGCAGTACTTC. As protein: CASSPNSYEQYF.

The chain carries TRBV7-9 and TRBJ2-7, with D uncertain. This CDR3 spans 16 amino acids. CDR1 is SEHNR, CDR2 FQNEAQ, per germline (reference sequence). Trimming took off 1 base at V and 3 bases at J, with 16 bases between the two ends. The CDR3 DNA sequence: TGTGCCAGCAGCTTAGATTTCGGTTCCGAAGACTACGAGCAGTACTTC. Translating it yields CASSLDFGSEDYEQYF.

This chain links TRBV11-2 with TRBJ2-1; weak D call: TRBD2 (7 bases). The germline CDR1 and CDR2 sequences are SGHAT and FQNNGV. Trimming took 5 bases from V and 5 from J, leaving 19 bases between them. This CDR3 is 16 amino acids long. CDR3 amino acids: CASSPGQRGGHNEQFF. CDR3 sequence (DNA): TGTGCCAGCAGCCCGGGCCAAAGGGGGGGACACAATGAGCAGTTCTTC.

The V call is TRBV6-1, the J call TRBJ1-5; possible D gene TRBD1, 6 bases. The CDR3 consists of 14 residues. Germline values: CDR1 MNHNS, CDR2 SASEGT. Between the trimmed V and J ends, which lost 7 bases and 1 base, there was a span of 11 bases. This CDR3 is CASTGVSSNQPQHF. The CDR3 bases are TGTGCCAGCACAGGGGTTAGCAGCAATCAGCCCCAGCATTTT.